Listed here are 30 T cell receptor beta chains from one sample, sequenced in a study of T cell changes during pregnancy in multiple sclerosis. Using immunoSEQ multiplex PCR, the repertoire was profiled, and TCRdb retains in-frame clones only, with some absent. The sample includes 80,000 or so clones, roughly 94% seen only once; the top ten take about 1.5%. The specimen was peripheral blood, collected before pregnancy. These receptors all come from a female donor with multiple sclerosis, enrolled in a pregnancy study.

The rearrangement joins TRBV5-1 to TRBJ1-1; possible D gene TRBD1, 5 bases. There are 16 residues in the CDR3. Germline V gives CDR1 SGHRS, CDR2 YFSETQ. V lost 5 bases and J 0 bases, leaving 17 bases between the germline ends. CDR3 amino acids: CASSGRGTYMNTEAFF. The CDR3 coding sequence is TGCGCCAGCAGTGGTCGGGGGACCTATATGAACACTGAAGCTTTCTTT. Variable domain in full (rest from reference TRBV5-1 and TRBJ1-1): KAGVTQTPRYLIKTRGQQVTLSCSPISGHRSVSWYQQTPGQGLQFLFEYFSETQRNKGNFPGRFSGRQFSNSRSEMNVSTLELGDSALYLCASSGRGTYMNTEAFFGQGTRLTVV.

The gene calls are TRBV5-1 and TRBJ2-3, with 12 bases that match TRBD2. The germline gives CDR1 SGHRS, CDR2 YFSETQ. The length of the CDR3 is 17 residues. V shed 0 bases and J 7 bases; nucleotides not matched to a gene: 9. The CDR3 protein is CASSLEPLAGGRYTQYF. CDR3 in DNA: TGCGCCAGCAGCTTGGAACCCCTAGCGGGGGGGCGGTATACGCAGTATTTT.

The rearrangement uses TRBV29-1 and TRBJ2-5, with 7 bases fitting TRBD2. The trim removed 4 bases at V and 1 base at J, leaving 9 bases unmatched. The CDR3 is made up of 15 amino acids. CDR1 SQVTM and CDR2 ANQGSEA come from the germline V gene. CDR3 sequence (DNA): TGCAGCGTTGCGACGGTTTGGACTAGCCAAGAGACCCAGTACTTC. It translates to CSVATVWTSQETQYF.

The chain recombines TRBV4-1 with TRBJ2-7; maybe TRBD2 (5 bases). The CDR3 totals 16 residues. Trimming removed 0 bases from V and 3 bases from J, with 15 bases in between. Germline assignment: CDR1 MGHRA and CDR2 YSYEKL. The CDR3 loop is CASSQDVSGWLYEQYF. CDR3 in DNA: TGCGCCAGCAGCCAAGATGTTTCGGGGTGGCTCTACGAGCAGTACTTC.

This clone appeared a single time. V gene TRBV6-6 combines with J gene TRBJ1-5; the match to TRBD1 covers 7 bases. J lost 3 bases, V lost 6 bases, and 5 bases had no gene match. Germline V gene data show CDR1 as MNHNY and CDR2 as SVGAGI (reference sequence). CDR3 length equals 14 residues. The CDR3 protein is CASRMDRINQPQHF. The CDR3 DNA reads as TGTGCCAGCAGAATGGACAGGATCAATCAGCCCCAGCATTTT.

The chain has TRBV13 and TRBJ1-2; TRBD1 might be the D (5 bases). The CDR3 runs 13 residues. CDR1 and CDR2 from the germline V gene are PRHDT and FYEKMQ (reference sequence). V lost 5 bases to trimming and J lost 7 bases, with 14 bases between them. CDR3 sequence (DNA): TGTGCCAGCAGCCGGGACCAGCGGGGTGGCTACACCTTC. Protein sequence: CASSRDQRGGYTF.

The J gene is TRBJ2-1, the V gene TRBV5-1, with 8 bases lining up with TRBD2. In germline, CDR1 is SGHRS, CDR2 YFSETQ. This CDR3 region has 16 residues. Trimming at V came to 2 bases and at J to 0 bases, leaving 4 bases not matched to a gene. CDR3 sequence reads: CASSFYGGASYNEQFF. The CDR3 coding sequence is TGCGCCAGCAGCTTCTACGGGGGGGCCTCCTACAATGAGCAGTTCTTC.

This chain joins TRBV2 and TRBJ2-7, with 10 bases aligning to TRBD1. The CDR3 loop spans 14 amino acids. Trimming at V came to 3 bases and at J to 3 bases, leaving 2 bases not matched to a gene. The germline CDR1 and CDR2 sequences are SNHLY and FYNNEI. Here the CDR3 DNA reads TGTGCCAGCAGTGAGGACAGGGGGGACTACGAGCAGTACTTC. This sequence encodes CASSEDRGDYEQYF.

The rearrangement links TRBV27 to TRBJ1-5; D uncertain. The V gene lost 4 bases and the J gene lost 4 bases, with 17 bases spanning the gap. This CDR3 is 16 amino acids long. Looked up from germline, CDR1 is MNHEY and CDR2 is SMNVEV (reference sequence). The chain's CDR3 is CASSSFRGALNQPQHF. The CDR3 DNA reads TGTGCCAGCAGTTCTTTTCGGGGTGCGCTAAATCAGCCCCAGCATTTT.

This chain uses TRBV27 with TRBJ1-1; D is ambiguous. V was pared by 4 bases and J by 1 base, with 10 bases between. The CDR3 contains 14 residues. Germline CDR1 MNHEY, CDR2 SMNVEV (reference sequence). The DNA of the CDR3 is TGTGCCAGCAGTTCTCACACTAAGAACACTGAAGCTTTCTTT. Translation gives CASSSHTKNTEAFF.

The chain employs TRBV19 and TRBJ1-1; TRBD1 might be the D (6 bases). V lost 3 bases and J lost 3, with 14 bases in between. Per germline, CDR1 LNHDA and CDR2 SQIVND (reference sequence). This CDR3 is built from 15 residues. The CDR3 reads CASSIGPGEYTEAFF. The CDR3 DNA is TGTGCCAGTAGTATCGGTCCAGGGGAATACACTGAAGCTTTCTTT.

This rearrangement joins TRBV6-1 to TRBJ2-7; unclear D gene. CDR1 is MNHNS, CDR2 SASEGT, per germline. There are 13 residues in the CDR3. V lost 4 bases and J lost 0, with 7 bases in between. Here the CDR3 DNA reads TGTGCCAGCAGTGTGACATACTCCTACGAGCAGTACTTC. Residues: CASSVTYSYEQYF.

The chain employs TRBV4-1 and TRBJ2-5, with a possible D match to TRBD2 (5 bases). V lost 1 base and J 5 bases, leaving 5 bases between the germline ends. The CDR3 has 12 residues. Looked up from germline, CDR1 is MGHRA and CDR2 is YSYEKL. CDR3 nucleotide sequence: TGCGCCAGCAGCCAAGGAGGGGAGACCCAGTACTTC. Protein product: CASSQGGETQYF.

The chain combines TRBV29-1 with TRBJ1-1, with D possibly being TRBD1 (5 bases). Trimming pared 2 bases from V and 4 bases from J, leaving 14 bases between. The CDR3 sequence is 14 residues long. CDR1 SQVTM and CDR2 ANQGSEA come from the germline V gene. For the CDR3, the DNA is TGCAGCGTTGAACTAGACAGTGTCCTCACTGAAGCTTTCTTT. Protein: CSVELDSVLTEAFF. The whole variable domain, filled in from reference TRBV29-1 and TRBJ1-1, reads SAVISQKPSRDICQRGTSLTIQCQVDSQVTMMFWYRQQPGQSLTLIATANQGSEATYESGFVIDKFPISRPNLTFSTLTVSNMSPEDSSIYLCSVELDSVLTEAFFGQGTRLTVV.

The rearrangement uses TRBV19 and TRBJ2-7; D unresolved. Germline loops: CDR1 LNHDA, CDR2 SQIVND (reference sequence). The V gene lost 6 bases and the J gene lost 4 bases, with 16 bases spanning the gap. This CDR3 has 14 residues. Here the CDR3 reads CASSNPPLFYEQYF. CDR3 nucleotide sequence: TGTGCCAGTAGCAACCCACCACTATTTTACGAGCAGTACTTC.

V usage is TRBV2 and J usage is TRBJ2-2, with D possibly matching TRBD1 (6 bases). Germline assignment: CDR1 SNHLY and CDR2 FYNNEI. CDR3 size: 15 residues. V was trimmed by 5 bases and J by 5 bases, leaving 15 bases between them. CDR3 loop: CASSPPGQQTGELFF. CDR3 nucleotide sequence: TGTGCCAGCAGTCCTCCGGGACAACAGACCGGGGAGCTGTTTTTT.

The chain recombines TRBV7-9 with TRBJ2-5; 8 nucleotides align to TRBD2. Germline V gene data show CDR1 as SEHNR and CDR2 as FQNEAQ (reference sequence). V dropped 3 bases and J dropped 5; count of bases not matched to a gene: 11. The CDR3 runs to 16 residues. The CDR3 reads CASSFSGRGERETQYF. Written as DNA, the CDR3 is TGTGCCAGCAGCTTTTCAGGGCGGGGGGAGCGGGAGACCCAGTACTTC.

This sequence joins TRBV19 and TRBJ2-2; TRBD2 aligns across 13 bases. The CDR3 has 16 residues. The germline V gene has CDR1 LNHDA and CDR2 SQIVND (reference sequence). The V gene end was trimmed by 5 bases and the J gene end by 6 bases; junction bases not matched to a gene: 6. The CDR3 coding sequence is TGTGCCAGTAGTTTCACTAGCGGGGGGGCCCCCGGGGAGCTGTTTTTT. Translation gives CASSFTSGGAPGELFF.

CDR3 bases: TGTGCCAGCAGCTTAGCACGACCGGGACTAGCGGGCCAACTGCCGGAGACCCAGTACTTC. Encoded protein: CASSLARPGLAGQLPETQYF. This sequence joins TRBV7-2 and TRBJ2-5, with TRBD2 identical over 12 bases. V lost 0 bases to trimming and J lost 5 bases; unmatched junction nucleotides: 16. Germline V gene lookup returns CDR1 SGHTA and CDR2 FQGNSA. This CDR3 contains 20 residues.

This chain connects TRBV6-1 to TRBJ1-6; TRBD1 matches 8 bases. This CDR3 contains 20 residues. Trimming cost V 4 bases and J 4 bases; bases outside gene matches: 18. The germline V gene encodes CDR1 MNHNS and CDR2 SASEGT. As DNA, the CDR3 is TGTGCCAGCAGTGGCGCAGCAGGACAGGGTTCATTACAATATAATTCACCCCTCCACTTT. Its translation is CASSGAAGQGSLQYNSPLHF.

This sequence joins TRBV6-1 and TRBJ1-5; 8 bases align to TRBD1. V lost 6 bases, J lost 4 bases, and 5 bases stayed unmatched. This CDR3 region has 14 residues. Looked up from germline, CDR1 is MNHNS and CDR2 is SASEGT. In nucleotides, the CDR3 is TGTGCCAGCAGCGGACAGGGCGGAAATCAGCCCCAGCATTTT. Protein: CASSGQGGNQPQHF.

V usage is TRBV4-1 and J usage is TRBJ2-7; D may be TRBD1 (6 bases). V lost 5 bases, J lost 5 bases, and 16 bases lay in between. The CDR3 consists of 14 residues. The germline CDR1 and CDR2 sequences are MGHRA and YSYEKL. Written as DNA, the CDR3 is TGCGCCAGCAGCGCCCAGGGGATGGAGGACGAGCAGTACTTC. Residues: CASSAQGMEDEQYF.

V usage is TRBV7-9 and J usage is TRBJ2-5, with 8 bases lining up with TRBD1. V gave up 5 bases and J gave up 3 bases; unmatched junction bases: 8. The germline gives CDR1 SEHNR, CDR2 FQNEAQ (reference sequence). The CDR3 extends over 15 amino acids. The CDR3 spells CASSILQGEEETQYF. CDR3 DNA sequence: TGTGCCAGCAGCATCCTACAGGGGGAAGAAGAGACCCAGTACTTC.

V and J are TRBV4-2 and TRBJ2-5; 9 bases match TRBD2. Trimming removed 4 bases from V and 4 bases from J; junction bases left unmatched: 4. Germline CDR1 LGHNA, CDR2 YNFKEQ. The CDR3 is made up of 14 amino acids. CDR3 coding DNA: TGTGCCAGCAGCCGCGGGGGGGCGGGAGAGACCCAGTACTTC. This translates into CASSRGGAGETQYF.

V usage is TRBV29-1 and J usage is TRBJ2-2; 7 bases align to TRBD1. The CDR3 totals 13 residues. The germline gives CDR1 SQVTM, CDR2 ANQGSEA. V shed 6 bases and J 1 base; nucleotides not matched to a gene: 2. Written as DNA, the CDR3 is TGCAGCGTCGACAGGGAGAACACCGGGGAGCTGTTTTTT. Protein product: CSVDRENTGELFF.

This clone appeared once. The J gene is TRBJ1-2, the V gene TRBV29-1; D gene ambiguous. Germline CDR1 reads SQVTM; CDR2 reads ANQGSEA. The CDR3 is 13 residues long. Trimming removed 4 bases at V and 1 base at J, with 10 bases between. The CDR3 protein is CSVVKDSNYGYTF. The CDR3 nucleotides read TGCAGCGTTGTGAAAGATAGTAACTATGGCTACACCTTC. Combining the CDR3 with reference TRBV29-1 and TRBJ1-2 gives the whole variable domain SAVISQKPSRDICQRGTSLTIQCQVDSQVTMMFWYRQQPGQSLTLIATANQGSEATYESGFVIDKFPISRPNLTFSTLTVSNMSPEDSSIYLCSVVKDSNYGYTFGSGTRLTVV.

The chain's CDR3 is CAISEGLGGYNEQFF. The DNA for the CDR3 is TGTGCCATCAGTGAGGGCTTGGGGGGTTACAATGAGCAGTTCTTC. The chain combines TRBV10-3 with TRBJ2-1, with TRBD2 as a possible D gene (6 bases). The CDR3 has 15 residues. In germline, CDR1 is ENHRY, CDR2 SYGVKD. Trimming removed 2 bases from V and 4 bases from J, with 12 bases in between.

This chain uses TRBV27 with TRBJ1-5; D gene unclear. The CDR3 loop spans 15 amino acids. The V end was cut by 3 bases, the J end by 4 bases, with 13 bases between. The germline V gene has CDR1 MNHEY and CDR2 SMNVEV (reference sequence). The CDR3 is CASSLVAEMNQPQHF. The CDR3 bases are TGTGCCAGCAGTTTGGTGGCGGAAATGAATCAGCCCCAGCATTTT.

The rearrangement links TRBV4-1 to TRBJ2-5; 9 nucleotides match TRBD1. Germline values: CDR1 MGHRA, CDR2 YSYEKL. The CDR3 has 16 residues. V was clipped by 0 bases and J by 5 bases; unmatched bases: 7. In nucleotides, the CDR3 is TGCGCCAGCAGCCAAGATTCAACAGGGGGCTCGGAGACCCAGTACTTC. It is translated as CASSQDSTGGSETQYF.

The chain carries TRBV7-6 and TRBJ2-7; 8 bases match TRBD2. From germline, CDR1 is SGHVS and CDR2 FNYEAQ. This CDR3 is built from 17 residues. The J segment lost 2 bases and the V segment lost 4 bases, leaving 13 bases of the junction unmatched. This chain's CDR3 is CASSSPLGSGGTYEQYF. For the CDR3, the DNA is TGTGCCAGCAGCTCTCCGCTGGGGAGCGGGGGAACCTACGAGCAGTACTTC.